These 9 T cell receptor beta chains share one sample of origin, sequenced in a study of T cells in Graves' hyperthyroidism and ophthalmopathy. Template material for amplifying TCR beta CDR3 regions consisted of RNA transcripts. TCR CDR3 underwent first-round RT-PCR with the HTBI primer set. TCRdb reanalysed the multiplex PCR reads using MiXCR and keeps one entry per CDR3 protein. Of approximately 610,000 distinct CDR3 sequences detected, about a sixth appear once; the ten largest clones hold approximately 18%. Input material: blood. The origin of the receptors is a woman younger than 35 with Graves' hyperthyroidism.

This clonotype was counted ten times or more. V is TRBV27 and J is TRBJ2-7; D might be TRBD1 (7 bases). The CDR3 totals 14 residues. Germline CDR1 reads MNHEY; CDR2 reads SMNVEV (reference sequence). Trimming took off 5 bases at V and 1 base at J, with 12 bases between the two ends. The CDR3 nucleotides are TGTGCCAGCAGTCCGACAGGGACTTCCTACGAGCAGTACTTC. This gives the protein CASSPTGTSYEQYF.

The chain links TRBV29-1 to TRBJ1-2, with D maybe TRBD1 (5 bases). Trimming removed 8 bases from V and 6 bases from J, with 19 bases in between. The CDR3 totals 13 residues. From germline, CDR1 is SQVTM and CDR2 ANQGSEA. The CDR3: CSILRGGTDGYTF. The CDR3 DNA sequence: TGCAGCATCCTCCGGGGGGGGACGGATGGCTACACCTTC.

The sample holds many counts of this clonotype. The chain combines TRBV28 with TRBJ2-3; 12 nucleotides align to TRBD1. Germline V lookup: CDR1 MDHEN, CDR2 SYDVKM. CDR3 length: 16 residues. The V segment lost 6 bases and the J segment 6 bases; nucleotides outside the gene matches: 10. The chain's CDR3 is CASRVNRDRGLDTQYF. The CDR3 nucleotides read TGTGCCAGCAGAGTAAACCGGGACAGGGGGCTCGATACGCAGTATTTT.

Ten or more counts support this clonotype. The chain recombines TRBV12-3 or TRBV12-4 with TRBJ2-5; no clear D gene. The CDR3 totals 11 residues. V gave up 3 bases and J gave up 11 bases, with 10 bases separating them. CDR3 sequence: CASSFGTSQYF. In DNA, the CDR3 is TGTGCCAGCAGTTTCGGCACCTCTCAGTACTTC.

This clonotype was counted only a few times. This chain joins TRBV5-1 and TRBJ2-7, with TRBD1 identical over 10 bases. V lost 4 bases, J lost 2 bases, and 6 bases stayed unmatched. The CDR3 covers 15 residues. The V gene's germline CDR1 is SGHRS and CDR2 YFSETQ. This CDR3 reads CASSETGTGAYEQYF. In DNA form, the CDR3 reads TGCGCCAGCAGCGAAACCGGGACAGGGGCCTACGAGCAGTACTTC.

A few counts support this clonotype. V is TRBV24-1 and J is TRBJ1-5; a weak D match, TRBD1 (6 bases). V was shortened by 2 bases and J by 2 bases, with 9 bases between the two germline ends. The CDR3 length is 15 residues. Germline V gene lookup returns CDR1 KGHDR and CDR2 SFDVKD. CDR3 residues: CATSDSGAGNQPQHF. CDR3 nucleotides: TGTGCCACCAGTGATTCGGGGGCGGGCAATCAGCCCCAGCATTTT.

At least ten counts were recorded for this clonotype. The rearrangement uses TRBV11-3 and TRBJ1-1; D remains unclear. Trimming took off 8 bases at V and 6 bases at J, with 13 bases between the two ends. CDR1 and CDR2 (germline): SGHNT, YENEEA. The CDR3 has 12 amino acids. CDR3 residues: CASSGPDAEAFF. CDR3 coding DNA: TGTGCCAGCTCGGGTCCCGATGCTGAAGCTTTCTTT.

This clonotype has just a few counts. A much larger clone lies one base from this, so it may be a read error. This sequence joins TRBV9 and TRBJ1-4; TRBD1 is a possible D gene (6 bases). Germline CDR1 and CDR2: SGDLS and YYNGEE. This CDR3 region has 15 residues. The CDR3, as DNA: TGTGCCAGCAGCGTAGGGACAGAGAGGAATGAAAATCTGTTTTTT. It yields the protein CASSVGTERNENLFF.

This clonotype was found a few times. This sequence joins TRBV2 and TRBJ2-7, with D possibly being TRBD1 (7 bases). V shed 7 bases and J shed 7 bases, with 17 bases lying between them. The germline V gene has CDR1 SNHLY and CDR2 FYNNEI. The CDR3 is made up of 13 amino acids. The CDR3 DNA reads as TGTGCCAGCATGGGGGAGACAGGGAGGGAGCAGTACTTC. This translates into CASMGETGREQYF.